A selection of T cell receptor beta chains follows, all from one sample in a study of beta chain features in type 1 diabetes. Produced via immunoSEQ multiplex PCR; TCRdb's table is partial and in-frame only. The table has 200,000 to 250,000 clones, 68% seen once. Sequencing input: naive CD4+ T cells from blood. The origin of the receptors is a young man in good health. The conserved cysteine and the conserved F or W are not part of the CDR3 here. Fields, in order: J gene, V gene, CDR3 protein.

J gene: TRBJ2-1; V gene: TRBV2; CDR3 protein: ASSEKFLTTYNEQF
J gene: TRBJ2-5; V gene: TRBV30; CDR3 protein: AWSVEFQETQY
J gene: TRBJ2-5; V gene: TRBV29-1; CDR3 protein: SVDVRQGETQY
J gene: TRBJ2-7; V gene: TRBV7-2; CDR3 protein: ASSPTAFSYEQY
J gene: TRBJ2-7; V gene: TRBV29-1; CDR3 protein: SVYSYEQY
J gene: TRBJ1-2; V gene: TRBV9; CDR3 protein: ASSVGTGLYGYT
J gene: TRBJ2-2; V gene: TRBV29-1; CDR3 protein: SVGDSNTGELF
J gene: TRBJ2-3; V gene: TRBV13; CDR3 protein: ASTRDRGSTDTQY
J gene: TRBJ2-3; V gene: TRBV10-3; CDR3 protein: AIRTTSGDTDTQY
J gene: TRBJ2-3; V gene: TRBV29-1; CDR3 protein: SAGEMATDTQY
J gene: TRBJ2-1; V gene: TRBV9; CDR3 protein: ASSADRGEQF
J gene: TRBJ2-3; V gene: TRBV28; CDR3 protein: ASGGGGPTDTQY
J gene: TRBJ1-1; V gene: TRBV7-9; CDR3 protein: ASSLAGNTEAF
J gene: TRBJ1-1; V gene: TRBV29-1; CDR3 protein: SGDRGNTEAF
J gene: TRBJ2-7; V gene: TRBV7-2; CDR3 protein: ASSLDRGGRWYEQY
J gene: TRBJ2-1; V gene: TRBV30; CDR3 protein: AWSQDNEQF
J gene: TRBJ1-1; V gene: TRBV4-1; CDR3 protein: ASSQEGREAF
J gene: TRBJ2-1; V gene: TRBV30; CDR3 protein: AWNVLAGSNEQF
J gene: TRBJ1-2; V gene: TRBV14; CDR3 protein: ASSQDQGNYGYT
J gene: TRBJ1-3; V gene: TRBV30; CDR3 protein: AWTEEITIY
J gene: TRBJ2-7; V gene: TRBV28; CDR3 protein: ASFSGRNSYEQY
J gene: TRBJ2-1; V gene: TRBV7-2; CDR3 protein: ASSSASGSVYNEQF
J gene: TRBJ1-2; V gene: TRBV29-1; CDR3 protein: SVGRTNYGYA
J gene: TRBJ2-7; V gene: TRBV5-1; CDR3 protein: ASSPGYYEQY
J gene: TRBJ1-4; V gene: TRBV7-2; CDR3 protein: ASSWGQTAGEKLF
J gene: TRBJ2-7; V gene: TRBV7-2; CDR3 protein: ASSPRASGTYEQY
J gene: TRBJ2-5; V gene: TRBV7-9; CDR3 protein: ASSLGGRVVETQY
J gene: TRBJ2-4; V gene: TRBV29-1; CDR3 protein: SVYRGRGNIQY